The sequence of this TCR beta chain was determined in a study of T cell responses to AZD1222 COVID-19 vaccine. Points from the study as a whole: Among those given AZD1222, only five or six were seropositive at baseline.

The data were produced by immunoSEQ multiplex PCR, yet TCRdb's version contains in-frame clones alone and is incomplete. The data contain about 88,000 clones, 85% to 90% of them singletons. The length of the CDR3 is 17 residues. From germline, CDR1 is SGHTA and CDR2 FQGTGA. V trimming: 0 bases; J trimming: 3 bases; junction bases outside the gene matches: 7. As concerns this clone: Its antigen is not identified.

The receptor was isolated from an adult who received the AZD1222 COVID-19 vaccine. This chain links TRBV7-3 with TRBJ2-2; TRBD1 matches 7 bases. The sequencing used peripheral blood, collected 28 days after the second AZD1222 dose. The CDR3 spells CASSLTPDRVHTGELFF. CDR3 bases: TGTGCCAGCAGCTTAACTCCAGACAGGGTTCACACCGGGGAGCTGTTTTTT.